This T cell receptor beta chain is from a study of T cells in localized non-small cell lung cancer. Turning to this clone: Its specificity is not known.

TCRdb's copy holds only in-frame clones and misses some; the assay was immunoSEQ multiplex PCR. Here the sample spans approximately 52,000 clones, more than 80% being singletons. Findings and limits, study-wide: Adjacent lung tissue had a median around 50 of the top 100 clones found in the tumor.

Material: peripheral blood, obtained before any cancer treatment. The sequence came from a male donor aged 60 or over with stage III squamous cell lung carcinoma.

The CDR3 protein is CASIKATSGANVLTF. CDR3 bases: TGTGCCAGTATTAAAGCCACCTCTGGGGCCAACGTCCTGACTTTC. The rearrangement uses TRBV19 and TRBJ2-6; D not resolved. V was cut by 7 bases and J by 0 bases, with 10 bases left in between. The germline V gene encodes CDR1 LNHDA and CDR2 SQIVND (reference sequence). The CDR3 extends over 15 amino acids.